This TCR beta chain comes out of a study of cytomegalovirus exposure and HLA in healthy donors. Germline loops: CDR1 MNHEY, CDR2 SVGAGI. This CDR3 has 14 amino acids. J lost 5 bases, V lost 5 bases, and 6 bases had no gene match. The study ran its PCR with 60 Vbeta and 13 Jbeta primers. Generated by immunoSEQ multiplex PCR, the TCRdb table keeps only in-frame clones and is missing some. Of about 140,000 clones listed, about 75% are singletons. Notes on this clone: Its antigen is currently unknown.

Regarding the study as a whole: The authors enumerated over 150 TCR beta chains as linked to cytomegalovirus. Other equally common chains were less clonally expanded than HLA-associated TCR beta chains, a later analysis showed. Later on, analysis showed that most CMV-associated TCR beta chains appeared to be HLA-restricted.

Whereas donors were nominally healthy upon sampling, unrecorded immune exposures were probable. Input material: PBMCs. The gene calls are TRBV6-5 and TRBJ2-7; 10 bases fit TRBD1. The origin of this receptor is a man between 18 and 29 years old in good health and CMV-seronegative. The CDR3 sequence is CASSQDRGRDEQYF. CDR3 bases: TGTGCCAGCAGTCAAGACAGGGGGCGCGACGAGCAGTACTTC.